This T cell receptor beta chain came from a study of CD8 T cells in ankylosing spondylitis. Whole-study findings and limits: A motif in TCR beta, a set of eight or nine highly homologous variants, appeared characteristic of ankylosing spondylitis blood.

TCRdb ran MiXCR on the 5' RACE reads and lists one entry per CDR3 protein. This table holds almost 400,000 distinct CDR3 sequences, around 22% found once. With 0 bases clipped from V and 3 bases from J, the junction kept 4 bases outside the gene matches. The CDR3 is 16 amino acids. Germline values: CDR1 ENHRY, CDR2 SYGVKD. This clonotype was recorded at least ten times. What it binds is not known. The chain couples TRBV10-3 to TRBJ2-5; 10 positions agree with TRBD1. This TCR was sampled from a male donor with ankylosing spondylitis. The source material was blood, either unsorted or a sorted T cell fraction (not recorded which). The CDR3 loop is CAISESFGTGEETQYF. In DNA form, the CDR3 reads TGTGCCATCAGTGAGTCATTTGGGACAGGGGAAGAGACCCAGTACTTC.